This T cell receptor (beta chain) was captured in a study of brain T cells in children with intractable seizures. Regarding time point: blood from clinic visit 5 months post-surgery; TSC patient then seizure free. Surgery cases with the highest brain T cell transcript signatures were chosen for sequencing. For this clone: Its antigen is not identified.

TCRdb's table, derived via immunoSEQ multiplex PCR, lists solely in-frame clones and lacks some. This sample carries a few hundred thousand clones, over 90% of them seen once, and the ten largest clones take 4.5% to 7%. CDR1 and CDR2 from the germline V gene are LNHNV and YYDKDF (reference sequence). V shed 3 bases, J shed 2 bases, and the junction held 1 base outside the gene matches. The CDR3 runs 13 residues. General study findings and limits: Pre- and post-surgery blood differed in depth, so pre-surgery absences may be undersampling.

Material: peripheral blood, obtained 5 to 6 months after surgery. This chain links TRBV15 with TRBJ2-7; TRBD2 agrees at 7 bases. This receptor was obtained from a boy in the first two years of life with tuberous sclerosis and intractable seizures. CDR3 sequence reads: CATSSGLAYEQYF. The CDR3 DNA is TGTGCCACCAGCAGCGGACTAGCCTACGAGCAGTACTTC.